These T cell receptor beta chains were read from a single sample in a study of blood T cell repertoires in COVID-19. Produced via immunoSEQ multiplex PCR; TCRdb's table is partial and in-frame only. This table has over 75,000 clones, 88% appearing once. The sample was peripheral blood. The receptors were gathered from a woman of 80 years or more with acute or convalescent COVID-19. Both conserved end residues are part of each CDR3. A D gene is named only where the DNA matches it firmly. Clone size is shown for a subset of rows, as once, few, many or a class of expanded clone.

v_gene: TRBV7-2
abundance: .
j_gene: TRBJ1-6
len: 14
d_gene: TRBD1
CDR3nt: TGTGCCAGCAGCCGCGACAGGGGTAATTCACCCCTCCACTTT
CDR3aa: CASSRDRGNSPLHF

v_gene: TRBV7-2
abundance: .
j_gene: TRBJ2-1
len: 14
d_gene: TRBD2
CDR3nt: TGTGCCAGCAGCTTAGGAATAGCGGGGAATGAGCAGTTCTTC
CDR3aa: CASSLGIAGNEQFF

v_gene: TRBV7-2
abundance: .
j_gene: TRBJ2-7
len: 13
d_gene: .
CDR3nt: TGTGCCAGCAGCTCAGCCCTAGCGTACGAGCAGTACTTC
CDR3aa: CASSSALAYEQYF

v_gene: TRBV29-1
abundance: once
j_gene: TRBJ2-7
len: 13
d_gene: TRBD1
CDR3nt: TGCAGCGTTAAACAGGGGGCCTCAGGCGAGCAGTACTTC
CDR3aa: CSVKQGASGEQYF

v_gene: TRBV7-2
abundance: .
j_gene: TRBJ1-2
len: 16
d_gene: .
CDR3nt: TGTGCCAGCAGCTTCCAACAGGGAAGGACCGTCTATGGCTACACCTTC
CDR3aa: CASSFQQGRTVYGYTF

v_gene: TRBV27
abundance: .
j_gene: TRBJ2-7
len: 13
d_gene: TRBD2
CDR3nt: TGTGCCAGCAGTCCTTGGACTAGCGGTGAGCAGTACTTC
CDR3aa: CASSPWTSGEQYF

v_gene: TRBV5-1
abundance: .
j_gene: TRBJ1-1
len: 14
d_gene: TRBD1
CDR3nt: TGCGCCAGCAATCCGACAGGGGGCTTCACTGAAGCTTTCTTT
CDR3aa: CASNPTGGFTEAFF

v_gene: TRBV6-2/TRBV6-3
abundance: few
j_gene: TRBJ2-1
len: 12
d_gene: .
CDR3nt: TGTGCCAGCAGTCCGCTGGCCAATGAGCAGTTCTTC
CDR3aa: CASSPLANEQFF

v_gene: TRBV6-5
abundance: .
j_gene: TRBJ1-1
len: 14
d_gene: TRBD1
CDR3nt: TGTGCCAGCAAACCCCGGGACAGGGATACTGAAGCTTTCTTT
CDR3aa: CASKPRDRDTEAFF

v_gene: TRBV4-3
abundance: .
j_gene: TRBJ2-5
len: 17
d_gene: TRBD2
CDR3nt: TGCGCCAGCAGCCAAGAACCCCCGCTAGCGGGAGAGAAGACCCAGTACTTC
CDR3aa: CASSQEPPLAGEKTQYF

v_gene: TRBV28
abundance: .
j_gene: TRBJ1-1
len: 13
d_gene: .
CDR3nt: TGTGCCAGCAGTTCAGGGGTGGTTACTGAAGCTTTCTTT
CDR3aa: CASSSGVVTEAFF

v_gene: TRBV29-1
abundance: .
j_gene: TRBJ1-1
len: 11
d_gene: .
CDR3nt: TGCAGCGTTTTACAGGGCACTGAAGCTTTCTTT
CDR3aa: CSVLQGTEAFF

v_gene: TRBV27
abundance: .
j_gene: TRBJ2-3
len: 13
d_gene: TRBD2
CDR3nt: TGTGCCAGCAGTTTTCGGGAGGGCTATGCGCAGTATTTT
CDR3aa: CASSFREGYAQYF

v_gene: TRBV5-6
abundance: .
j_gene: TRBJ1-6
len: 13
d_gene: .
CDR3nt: TGTGCCAGCAGCTTGGCCGTAAAATCACCCCTCCACTTT
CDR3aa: CASSLAVKSPLHF

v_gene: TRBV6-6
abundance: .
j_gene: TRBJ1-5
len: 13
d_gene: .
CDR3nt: TGTGCCAGCACCCTAGGAACGGGTCAGCCCCAGCATTTT
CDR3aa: CASTLGTGQPQHF

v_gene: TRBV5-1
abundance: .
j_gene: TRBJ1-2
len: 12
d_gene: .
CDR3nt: TGCGCCAGCAGCTTCTCGACAGATGGCTACACCTTC
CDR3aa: CASSFSTDGYTF

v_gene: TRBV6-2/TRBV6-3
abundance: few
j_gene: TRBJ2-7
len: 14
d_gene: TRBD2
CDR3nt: TGTGCCAGCAGTTCAGCGGGGCCCATCTACGAGCAGTACTTC
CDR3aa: CASSSAGPIYEQYF

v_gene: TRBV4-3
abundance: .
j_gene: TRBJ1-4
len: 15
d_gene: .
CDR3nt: TGCGCCAGCAGCCCTGGGGGGAATACTAATGAAAAACTGTTTTTT
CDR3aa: CASSPGGNTNEKLFF

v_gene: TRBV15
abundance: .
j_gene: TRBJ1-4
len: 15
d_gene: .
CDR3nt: TGTGCCACCAGCAGAGATAGGGGCTTTAATGAAAAACTGTTTTTT
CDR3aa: CATSRDRGFNEKLFF

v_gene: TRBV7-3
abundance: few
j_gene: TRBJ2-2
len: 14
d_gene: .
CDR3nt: TGTGCCAGCAGCTCTGCAGGGGCGGCCGGGGAGCTGTTTTTT
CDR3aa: CASSSAGAAGELFF

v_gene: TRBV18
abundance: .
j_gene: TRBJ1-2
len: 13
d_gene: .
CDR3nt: TGTGCCAGCTCACCCGGAGGGAACTATGGCTACACCTTC
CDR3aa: CASSPGGNYGYTF

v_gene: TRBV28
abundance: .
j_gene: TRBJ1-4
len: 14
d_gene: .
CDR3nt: TGTGCCAGCAGTTCAGGGTCTCCGAGTGAAAAACTGTTTTTT
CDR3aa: CASSSGSPSEKLFF

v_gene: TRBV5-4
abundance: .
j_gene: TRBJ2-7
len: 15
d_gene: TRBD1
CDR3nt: TGTGCCAGCAGCTTTGTACCGGGACAGGGGGGCCCCCAGTACTTC
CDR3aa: CASSFVPGQGGPQYF

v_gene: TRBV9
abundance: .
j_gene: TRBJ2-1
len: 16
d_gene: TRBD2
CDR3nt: TGTGCCAGCAGCGTAGGCGGGAGGGGCGCCTACAATGAGCAGTTCTTC
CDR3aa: CASSVGGRGAYNEQFF

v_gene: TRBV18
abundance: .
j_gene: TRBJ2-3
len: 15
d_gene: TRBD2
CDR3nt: TGTGCCAGCTCACGGGCGGGAGGCCTTAAAGATACGCAGTATTTT
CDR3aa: CASSRAGGLKDTQYF

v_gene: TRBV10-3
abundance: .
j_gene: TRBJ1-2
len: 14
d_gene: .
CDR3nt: TGTGCCATCAGTGAGCTGAGGGGGACCTATGGCTACACCTTC
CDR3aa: CAISELRGTYGYTF

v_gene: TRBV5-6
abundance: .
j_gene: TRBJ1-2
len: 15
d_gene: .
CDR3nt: TGTGCCAGCAGCCGTTCAGTTAGAGGGGGCTATGGCTACACCTTC
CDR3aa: CASSRSVRGGYGYTF

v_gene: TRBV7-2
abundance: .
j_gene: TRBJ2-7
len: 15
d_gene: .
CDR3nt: TGTGCCAGCAGCTTAGCGCTCGTGGCAGCCTACGAGCAGTACTTC
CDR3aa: CASSLALVAAYEQYF

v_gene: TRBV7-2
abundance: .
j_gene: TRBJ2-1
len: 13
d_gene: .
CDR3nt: TGTGCCAGCAGCTCTACTTCCTTCAATGAGCAGTTCTTC
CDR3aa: CASSSTSFNEQFF

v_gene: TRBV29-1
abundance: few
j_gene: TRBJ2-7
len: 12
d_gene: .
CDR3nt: TGCAGCGTTGAGATGGGGCACTACGAGCAGTACTTC
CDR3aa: CSVEMGHYEQYF

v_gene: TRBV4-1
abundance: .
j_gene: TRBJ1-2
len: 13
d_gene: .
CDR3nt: TGCGCCAGCAGCCAAGACGGAGGAAGGGGCTACACCTTC
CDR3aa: CASSQDGGRGYTF

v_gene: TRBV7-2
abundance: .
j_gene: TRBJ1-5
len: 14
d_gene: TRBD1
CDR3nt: TGTGCCAGCAGTTTGGACAGGGGTTACCAGCCCCAGCATTTT
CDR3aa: CASSLDRGYQPQHF

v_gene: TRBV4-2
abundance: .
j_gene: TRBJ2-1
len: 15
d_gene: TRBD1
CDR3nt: TGTGCCAGCAGCCAGGCAGGGGGCGGATCCAATGAGCAGTTCTTC
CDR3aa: CASSQAGGGSNEQFF

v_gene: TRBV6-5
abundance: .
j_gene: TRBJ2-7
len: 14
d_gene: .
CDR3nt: TGTGCCAGCACTCGAAGCCGGGAGCGCGGCGAGCAGTACTTC
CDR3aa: CASTRSRERGEQYF

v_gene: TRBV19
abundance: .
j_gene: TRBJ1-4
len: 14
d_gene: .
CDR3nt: TGTGCCAGTAGTCCCACGCATAGTGGTGAAAAACTGTTTTTT
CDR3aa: CASSPTHSGEKLFF

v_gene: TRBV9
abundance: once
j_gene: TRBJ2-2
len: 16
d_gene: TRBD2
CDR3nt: TGTGCCAGCAGCCCGGTGGGGAGGGGAATACCCGGGGAGCTGTTTTTT
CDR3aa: CASSPVGRGIPGELFF

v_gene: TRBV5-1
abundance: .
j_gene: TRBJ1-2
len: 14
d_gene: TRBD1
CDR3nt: TGCGCCAGCAGCTTGACGACAGGGGCCGGGGGCTACACCTTC
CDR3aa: CASSLTTGAGGYTF

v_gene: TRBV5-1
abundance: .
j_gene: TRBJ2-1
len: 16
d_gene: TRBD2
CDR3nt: TGCGCCAGCAGCTTCAGCGGGAGTAAACCGTACAATGAGCAGTTCTTC
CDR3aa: CASSFSGSKPYNEQFF

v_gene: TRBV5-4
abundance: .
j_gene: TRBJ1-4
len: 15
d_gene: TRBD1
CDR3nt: TGTGCCAGCAGCTCGCCGGGACAGACTAATGAAAAACTGTTTTTT
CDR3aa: CASSSPGQTNEKLFF

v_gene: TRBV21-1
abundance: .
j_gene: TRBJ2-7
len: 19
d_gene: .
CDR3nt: TGTGCCAGCAGCAATGTACCCGGACTAGCGGGACGGCTATCCTACGAGCAGTACTTC
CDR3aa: CASSNVPGLAGRLSYEQYF

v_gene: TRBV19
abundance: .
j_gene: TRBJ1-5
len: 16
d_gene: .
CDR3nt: TGTGCCAGTACCTCACCTTCGAGAGGGATGAGGCAGCCCCAGCATTTT
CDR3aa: CASTSPSRGMRQPQHF

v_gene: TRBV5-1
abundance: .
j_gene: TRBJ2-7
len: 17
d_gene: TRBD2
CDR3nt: TGCGCCAGCAGCTCAGCTGCCGGGACTAGCGGGAACCACGAGCAGTACTTC
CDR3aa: CASSSAAGTSGNHEQYF

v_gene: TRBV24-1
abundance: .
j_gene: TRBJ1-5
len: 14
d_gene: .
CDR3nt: TGTGCCACCAGTGATTCAGGGGTGCACCAGCCCCAGCATTTT
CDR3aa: CATSDSGVHQPQHF

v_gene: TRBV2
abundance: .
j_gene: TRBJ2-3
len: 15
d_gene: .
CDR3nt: TGTGCCAGCAGTGAAGGCAGGTTTTTCACAGATACGCAGTATTTT
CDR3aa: CASSEGRFFTDTQYF

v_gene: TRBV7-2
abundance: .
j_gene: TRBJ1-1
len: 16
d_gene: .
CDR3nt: TGTGCCAGCAGCCAACGGGATCAAGCAATGAACACTGAAGCTTTCTTT
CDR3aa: CASSQRDQAMNTEAFF

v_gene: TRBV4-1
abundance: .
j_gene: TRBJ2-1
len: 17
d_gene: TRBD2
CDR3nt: TGCGCCAGCAGCCAAGATTGGCCTAGCGGAGATAAACATGAGCAGTTCTTC
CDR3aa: CASSQDWPSGDKHEQFF

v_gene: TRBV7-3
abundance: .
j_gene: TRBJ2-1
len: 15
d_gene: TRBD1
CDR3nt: TGTGCCAGCAGCTTAGGGCAGGGGGCCTACAATGAGCAGTTCTTC
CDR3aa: CASSLGQGAYNEQFF

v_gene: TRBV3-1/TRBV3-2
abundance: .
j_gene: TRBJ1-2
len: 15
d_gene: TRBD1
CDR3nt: TGTGCCAGCAGCCAGCCGGGACAGGGGAACTATGGCTACACCTTC
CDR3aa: CASSQPGQGNYGYTF